The rows below give T cell receptor beta chains drawn from one sample of a study of shared clonotypes between healthy human individuals. The protocol was immunoSEQ multiplex PCR, while the TCRdb copy is restricted to in-frame clones and leaves out a portion. The table includes around 1 million clones, approximately 80% detected once. Sequencing was done on a sample of memory CD4+ T cells sorted from blood. The receptors here all came from a man aged 18-30 years in good health. CDR3s include the opening cysteine and the closing phenylalanine or tryptophan. Fields, in order: V gene, J gene, clone size, D gene, CDR3 protein, CDR3 DNA. D genes are given only for firm matches. Clone size is given for some rows only: seen once, a few or many times, or a class if the clone is expanded.

v_call: TRBV5-4; j_call: TRBJ1-4; clone_size: -; d_call: TRBD1; cdr3_aa: CASRRGTAEKLFF; cdr3_nt: TGTGCCAGCAGACGTGGGACAGCCGAAAAACTGTTTTTT
v_call: TRBV5-4; j_call: TRBJ2-3; clone_size: -; d_call: -; cdr3_aa: CASSLVTADTQYF; cdr3_nt: TGTGCCAGCAGCTTGGTTACCGCAGATACGCAGTATTTT
v_call: TRBV10-3; j_call: TRBJ2-6; clone_size: few; d_call: TRBD2; cdr3_aa: CAISESGASGARAGSGANVLTF; cdr3_nt: TGTGCCATCAGTGAGTCGGGGGCTAGCGGGGCCCGTGCTGGCTCTGGGGCCAACGTCCTGACTTTC
v_call: TRBV5-1; j_call: TRBJ2-7; clone_size: -; d_call: TRBD1; cdr3_aa: CASRGTGNYEQYF; cdr3_nt: TGCGCCAGCAGGGGGACAGGTAACTACGAGCAGTACTTC
v_call: TRBV5-6; j_call: TRBJ1-4; clone_size: -; d_call: -; cdr3_aa: CASSLRGVDEKLFF; cdr3_nt: TGTGCCAGCAGCTTGAGAGGGGTAGATGAAAAACTGTTTTTT
v_call: TRBV6-1; j_call: TRBJ1-5; clone_size: -; d_call: -; cdr3_aa: CASRDTNQPQHF; cdr3_nt: TGTGCCAGCAGGGATACCAATCAGCCCCAGCATTTT
v_call: TRBV7-9; j_call: TRBJ2-1; clone_size: -; d_call: TRBD2; cdr3_aa: CASSFGGAFGNEQFF; cdr3_nt: TGTGCCAGCAGCTTCGGGGGGGCATTTGGGAATGAGCAGTTCTTC
v_call: TRBV2; j_call: TRBJ2-3; clone_size: -; d_call: TRBD2; cdr3_aa: CASLAGEVVDTQYF; cdr3_nt: TGTGCCAGCCTGGCGGGAGAAGTTGTGGATACGCAGTATTTT
v_call: TRBV6-6; j_call: TRBJ1-1; clone_size: -; d_call: -; cdr3_aa: CASSYYGDTEAFF; cdr3_nt: TGTGCCAGCAGTTACTATGGAGACACTGAAGCTTTCTTT
v_call: TRBV4-1; j_call: TRBJ1-5; clone_size: -; d_call: TRBD1; cdr3_aa: CASSQQTTGVGQPQHF; cdr3_nt: TGCGCCAGCAGCCAACAAACAACAGGGGTCGGCCAGCCCCAGCATTTT
v_call: TRBV4-1; j_call: TRBJ2-7; clone_size: -; d_call: -; cdr3_aa: CASSQGLWGSVYEQYF; cdr3_nt: TGCGCCAGCAGCCAGGGCCTATGGGGTTCTGTATACGAGCAGTACTTC
v_call: TRBV25-1; j_call: TRBJ1-2; clone_size: -; d_call: -; cdr3_aa: CASRGDGRSNYGYTF; cdr3_nt: TGTGCCAGCAGGGGTGACGGAAGGAGTAACTATGGCTACACCTTC
v_call: TRBV5-4; j_call: TRBJ1-1; clone_size: few; d_call: -; cdr3_aa: CASSLPRGANTEAFF; cdr3_nt: TGTGCCAGCAGCTTGCCGCGAGGGGCGAACACTGAAGCTTTCTTT
v_call: TRBV10-3; j_call: TRBJ2-7; clone_size: -; d_call: TRBD1; cdr3_aa: CAISGPGQGAAEQYF; cdr3_nt: TGTGCCATCAGTGGACCGGGACAGGGGGCTGCCGAGCAGTACTTC
v_call: TRBV19; j_call: TRBJ1-4; clone_size: -; d_call: -; cdr3_aa: CASSKVKGEGTTKLFF; cdr3_nt: TGTGCCAGTAGTAAAGTAAAAGGAGAAGGAACAACAAAACTGTTTTTT
v_call: TRBV19; j_call: TRBJ2-7; clone_size: -; d_call: -; cdr3_aa: CASSRKGSSYEQYF; cdr3_nt: TGTGCCAGTAGTCGCAAGGGGAGCTCCTACGAGCAGTACTTC
v_call: TRBV11-3; j_call: TRBJ1-2; clone_size: -; d_call: -; cdr3_aa: CASSFRGLGYTF; cdr3_nt: TGTGCCAGCAGCTTCCGGGGGCTCGGCTACACCTTC
v_call: TRBV21-1; j_call: TRBJ1-1; clone_size: -; d_call: -; cdr3_aa: CASSKVGTGKPEAFF; cdr3_nt: TGTGCCAGCAGCAAAGTAGGTACGGGCAAGCCTGAAGCTTTCTTT
v_call: TRBV4-2; j_call: TRBJ2-5; clone_size: -; d_call: -; cdr3_aa: CASSQEAGRTETQYF; cdr3_nt: TGTGCCAGCAGCCAAGAGGCGGGGAGAACGGAGACCCAGTACTTC
v_call: TRBV9; j_call: TRBJ2-1; clone_size: -; d_call: TRBD2; cdr3_aa: CASSVGFGLAGGGEQFF; cdr3_nt: TGTGCCAGCAGCGTAGGTTTTGGACTAGCGGGAGGGGGTGAGCAGTTCTTC
v_call: TRBV16; j_call: TRBJ1-2; clone_size: -; d_call: -; cdr3_aa: CASSPWDSKKSGYTF; cdr3_nt: TGTGCCAGCAGCCCATGGGACTCCAAGAAATCTGGCTACACCTTC
v_call: TRBV15; j_call: TRBJ2-7; clone_size: -; d_call: -; cdr3_aa: CATSNVWGPEQYF; cdr3_nt: TGTGCCACCAGCAATGTATGGGGACCCGAGCAGTACTTC
v_call: TRBV28; j_call: TRBJ1-2; clone_size: -; d_call: TRBD1; cdr3_aa: CASSLRDRGIHGYTF; cdr3_nt: TGTGCCAGCAGTTTAAGGGACAGGGGAATACATGGCTACACCTTC
v_call: TRBV6-5; j_call: TRBJ2-7; clone_size: once; d_call: -; cdr3_aa: CASSYQYGPYEQYF; cdr3_nt: TGTGCCAGCAGTTACCAGTATGGCCCTTACGAGCAGTACTTC
v_call: TRBV7-2; j_call: TRBJ2-5; clone_size: once; d_call: TRBD2; cdr3_aa: CASSLRTSGFQETQYF; cdr3_nt: TGTGCCAGCAGCTTGCGGACTAGCGGGTTCCAAGAGACCCAGTACTTC
v_call: TRBV11-2; j_call: TRBJ1-2; clone_size: few; d_call: -; cdr3_aa: CASSLSQDNGYTF; cdr3_nt: TGTGCCAGCAGCTTAAGTCAGGATAATGGCTACACCTTC
v_call: TRBV15; j_call: TRBJ2-2; clone_size: -; d_call: -; cdr3_aa: CATSRGLVVGTGELFF; cdr3_nt: TGTGCCACCAGCAGAGGATTGGTGGTGGGGACCGGGGAGCTGTTTTTT
v_call: TRBV30; j_call: TRBJ1-1; clone_size: -; d_call: -; cdr3_aa: CAWSVRPGDTEAFF; cdr3_nt: TGTGCCTGGAGTGTACGCCCGGGGGACACTGAAGCTTTCTTT
v_call: TRBV30; j_call: TRBJ2-7; clone_size: few; d_call: TRBD1; cdr3_aa: CAWSKKGQGAYEQYF; cdr3_nt: TGTGCCTGGAGTAAGAAGGGTCAGGGGGCTTACGAGCAGTACTTC
v_call: TRBV6-5; j_call: TRBJ1-5; clone_size: -; d_call: -; cdr3_aa: CASSKSGTSNQPQHF; cdr3_nt: TGTGCCAGCAGTAAGTCCGGGACGTCCAATCAGCCCCAGCATTTT
v_call: TRBV7-8; j_call: TRBJ2-3; clone_size: -; d_call: -; cdr3_aa: CASSLAGGAGERTQYF; cdr3_nt: TGTGCCAGCAGCTTAGCTGGCGGAGCTGGGGAGAGGACGCAGTATTTT
v_call: TRBV27; j_call: TRBJ2-7; clone_size: once; d_call: TRBD2; cdr3_aa: CASSLLGGYSYEQYF; cdr3_nt: TGTGCCAGCAGTTTACTCGGGGGGTACTCCTACGAGCAGTACTTC
v_call: TRBV4-3; j_call: TRBJ2-1; clone_size: -; d_call: TRBD2; cdr3_aa: CASSQDPWTSGSGNEQFF; cdr3_nt: TGCGCCAGCAGCCAAGATCCTTGGACTAGCGGGAGTGGCAATGAGCAGTTCTTC
v_call: TRBV5-4; j_call: TRBJ2-7; clone_size: few; d_call: TRBD2; cdr3_aa: CASSLGTSGSYEQYF; cdr3_nt: TGTGCCAGCAGCTTAGGGACTAGCGGGTCCTACGAGCAGTACTTC
v_call: TRBV30; j_call: TRBJ2-2; clone_size: once; d_call: -; cdr3_aa: CAWSGQFTGELFF; cdr3_nt: TGTGCCTGGAGTGGGCAGTTCACCGGGGAGCTGTTTTTT
v_call: TRBV5-4; j_call: TRBJ2-2; clone_size: few; d_call: -; cdr3_aa: CASSLEIGTGGTGELFF; cdr3_nt: TGTGCCAGCAGCTTGGAGATTGGCACAGGTGGCACCGGGGAGCTGTTTTTT
v_call: TRBV6-5; j_call: TRBJ1-3; clone_size: -; d_call: -; cdr3_aa: CASGQTSGNTIYF; cdr3_nt: TGTGCCAGCGGACAAACCTCTGGAAACACCATATATTTT
v_call: TRBV5-6; j_call: TRBJ1-1; clone_size: many; d_call: -; cdr3_aa: CASSLGFRNTEAFF; cdr3_nt: TGTGCCAGCAGCTTGGGGTTCAGGAACACTGAAGCTTTCTTT
v_call: TRBV5-1; j_call: TRBJ2-1; clone_size: -; d_call: -; cdr3_aa: CASSRVGSSNEQFF; cdr3_nt: TGCGCCAGCAGCAGGGTTGGGTCTAGCAATGAGCAGTTCTTC
v_call: TRBV10-3; j_call: TRBJ2-5; clone_size: -; d_call: -; cdr3_aa: CAISPLAQETQYF; cdr3_nt: TGTGCCATCAGCCCACTAGCCCAAGAGACCCAGTACTTC
v_call: TRBV29-1; j_call: TRBJ2-7; clone_size: -; d_call: -; cdr3_aa: CSAGAVSYEQYF; cdr3_nt: TGCAGCGCCGGGGCGGTCTCCTACGAGCAGTACTTC
v_call: TRBV6-1; j_call: TRBJ2-6; clone_size: once; d_call: -; cdr3_aa: CASSLQDSGANVLTF; cdr3_nt: TGTGCCAGCAGTCTACAGGACTCTGGGGCCAACGTCCTGACTTTC